This TCR beta chain emerged from a study of patients and donors after allogeneic stem cell transplantation. V gave up 1 base and J gave up 5 bases, with 14 bases separating them. The CDR3 consists of 15 residues. The germline gives CDR1 SGHTA, CDR2 FQGNSA. In TCRdb, the RT-PCR reads were re-called with MiXCR into one record per CDR3 protein. The sample contains approximately 38,000 distinct CDR3 sequences, about 31% of which appear only once. This clonotype was seen many times. This rearrangement joins TRBV7-2 to TRBJ2-5, with D possibly being TRBD2 (6 bases). The receptor comes from a human donor who was either an allogeneic HSCT recipient or a stem cell or donor lymphocyte infusion donor (not recorded which). It is not recorded whose cells these are; they may come from a transplant donor. The specimen was blood, either unsorted or a sorted T cell fraction (not recorded which). CDR3 nucleotide sequence: TGTGCCAGCAGCTTAGTAGCCTATCGGGGGGAGACCCAGTACTTC. Translated: CASSLVAYRGETQYF.